The rows below give T cell receptor beta chains drawn from one sample of a study of blood T cell repertoires in COVID-19. The repertoire was sequenced with immunoSEQ multiplex PCR; TCRdb's copy has only in-frame clones and lacks some. Among approximately 150,000 clones, roughly nine tenths were seen once, and the ten largest hold 3.5% to 4.5%. The sequencing sample was made of PBMCs or T cells enriched from blood (not recorded which). The receptor source for this set is a woman aged 40 to 50 who had been exposed to COVID-19. CDR3s include the opening cysteine and the closing phenylalanine or tryptophan. Fields, in order: clone size, V gene, D gene, J gene, CDR3 protein, CDR3 DNA. The D gene is left open where the match is weak. Where a row states a size, it is once, few, many or the class of an expanded clone; other rows omit it.

>-|TRBV7-2|TRBD2|TRBJ2-1
CASSSLAGVYNEQFF
TGTGCCAGCAGCTCACTAGCGGGGGTATACAATGAGCAGTTCTTC
>-|TRBV9|-|TRBJ2-1
CASSPLIAPYNEQFF
TGTGCCAGCAGCCCCCTAATAGCGCCCTACAATGAGCAGTTCTTC
>-|TRBV6-1|TRBD1|TRBJ1-5
CASSEYGQGAEPQHF
TGTGCCAGCAGTGAATACGGGCAGGGGGCAGAGCCCCAGCATTTT
>-|TRBV12-3/TRBV12-4|-|TRBJ1-2
CASTPLGPHGYTF
TGTGCCAGCACACCTCTGGGGCCCCATGGCTACACCTTC
>-|TRBV18|-|TRBJ1-1
CASSPPGNTEAFF
TGTGCCAGCTCACCTCCAGGGAACACTGAAGCTTTCTTT
>-|TRBV18|-|TRBJ2-5
CASSPPSGTETQYF
TGTGCCAGCTCACCACCTTCAGGAACTGAGACCCAGTACTTC
>-|TRBV9|-|TRBJ2-7
CASSVEADRGKQYF
TGTGCCAGCAGCGTAGAAGCGGATAGGGGGAAGCAGTACTTC
>-|TRBV11-3|TRBD1|TRBJ1-5
CASSPGTGVVGQPQHF
TGTGCCAGCAGCCCTGGGACAGGGGTTGTGGGTCAGCCCCAGCATTTT
>once|TRBV12-2|-|TRBJ2-6
CASRLRSPAGLSGANVLTF
TGTGCAAGTCGCTTAAGATCCCCCGCTGGACTCTCTGGGGCCAACGTCCTGACTTTC
>-|TRBV11-2|TRBD1|TRBJ1-5
CASSFQGDADQPQHF
TGTGCCAGCAGCTTTCAGGGGGACGCGGATCAGCCCCAGCATTTT
>-|TRBV6-2/TRBV6-3|-|TRBJ1-1
CASSYSIRVTEAFF
TGTGCCAGCAGTTACTCGATCCGGGTGACTGAAGCTTTCTTT
>-|TRBV5-1|-|TRBJ1-6
CASAGTFWNSPLHF
TGCGCCAGTGCCGGGACTTTCTGGAATTCACCCCTCCACTTT
>-|TRBV5-1|-|TRBJ2-7
CASSATGGGYEQYF
TGCGCCAGCAGCGCAACAGGGGGGGGCTACGAGCAGTACTTC
>-|TRBV4-1|-|TRBJ2-2
CASKPGGVNTGELFF
TGCGCCAGCAAGCCTGGAGGGGTAAACACCGGGGAGCTGTTTTTT
>-|TRBV27|-|TRBJ1-6
CASSHRDSYNSPLHF
TGTGCCAGCAGTCACAGGGATTCCTATAATTCACCCCTCCACTTT
>-|TRBV5-4|TRBD2|TRBJ2-7
CASSHPGLAGNEQYF
TGTGCCAGCAGCCACCCGGGACTAGCGGGCAACGAGCAGTACTTC
>-|TRBV19|-|TRBJ1-3
CASSIIVGGTGNTIYF
TGTGCCAGTAGTATAATCGTTGGGGGGACCGGAAACACCATATATTTT
>-|TRBV5-4|TRBD1|TRBJ1-2
CASSPRDRSYGYTF
TGTGCCAGCAGCCCGCGGGACAGGTCTTATGGCTACACCTTC
>-|TRBV7-9|TRBD2|TRBJ2-1
CASSFGLAGGGEQFF
TGTGCCAGCAGCTTCGGACTAGCGGGAGGGGGTGAGCAGTTCTTC
>once|TRBV10-3|TRBD1|TRBJ1-1
CAISEIQGARTEAFF
TGTGCCATCAGTGAGATACAGGGGGCGCGTACTGAAGCTTTCTTT
>-|TRBV19|TRBD2|TRBJ2-5
CASSMTSGSLQETQYF
TGTGCCAGTAGTATGACTAGCGGGAGTCTCCAAGAGACCCAGTACTTC
>-|TRBV7-2|TRBD1|TRBJ2-5
CASSKRQGAQETQYF
TGTGCCAGCAGCAAACGACAGGGGGCGCAGGAGACCCAGTACTTC
>-|TRBV7-9|-|TRBJ2-5
CASSLSYSQETQYF
TGTGCCAGCAGCTTAAGTTATAGCCAAGAGACCCAGTACTTC
>-|TRBV5-1|-|TRBJ1-2
CASSLGDGGLYGYTF
TGCGCCAGCAGCTTGGGGGACGGGGGGCTCTATGGCTACACCTTC
>-|TRBV6-5|TRBD1|TRBJ2-7
CASKNTGAYEQYF
TGTGCCAGCAAGAACACAGGGGCCTACGAGCAGTACTTC
>-|TRBV27|TRBD1|TRBJ1-1
CASSLSSRGQPEAFF
TGTGCCAGCAGTTTATCAAGCAGGGGGCAACCTGAAGCTTTCTTT
>-|TRBV9|TRBD1|TRBJ1-1
CASSFGQGSTEAFF
TGTGCCAGCAGCTTCGGACAGGGGAGCACTGAAGCTTTCTTT
>-|TRBV5-3|TRBD1|TRBJ1-2
CARSWDRASWGYTF
TGTGCCAGAAGCTGGGACAGGGCTAGCTGGGGCTACACCTTC